Below are 17 T cell receptor beta chains sequenced from a single sample in a study of T cell repertoires in cytomegalovirus infection. TCRdb analysed the reads with MiXCR anew, one entry per CDR3 protein. The table lists roughly 46,000 distinct CDR3 sequences, under 20% of them singletons. Their antigen targets remain unknown. This specimen was CD8+ T cells from cultured PBMCs, taken from culture after CMV antigen stimulation. These receptor sequences come from a human donor in good health (CMV status not recorded). Some clones in this sample may be carry-over from other donors' samples.

This clonotype was seen only a few times. The rearrangement links TRBV12-3 or TRBV12-4 to TRBJ2-5; no clear D gene. The CDR3 has 12 amino acids. V shed 3 bases and J shed 4 bases, with 6 bases lying between them. CDR3 in DNA: TGTGCCAGCAGTTTCGGGTTAGAGACCCAGTACTTC. Translating gives CASSFGLETQYF.

This clonotype was seen repeatedly, ten times or more. The gene calls are TRBV7-6 and TRBJ2-3; the match to TRBD2 covers 11 bases. The CDR3 loop spans 20 amino acids. The germline V gene encodes CDR1 SGHVS and CDR2 FNYEAQ. Germline trimming cut 5 bases from V and 1 base from J; bases unmatched to any gene: 17. As DNA, the CDR3 is TGTGCCAGCAGCCTCCACAGACTAGCGGGGACCCCCAAAGGCACAGATACGCAGTATTTT. Encoded protein: CASSLHRLAGTPKGTDTQYF.

A note on this clonotype: Just one base apart from a much larger clone, this may be a read error. The chain has TRBV7-6 and TRBJ2-2; D not resolved. This CDR3 contains 13 residues. Looked up from germline, CDR1 is SGHVS and CDR2 is FNYEAQ. Trimming took 5 bases from V and 2 from J, leaving 6 bases between them. The CDR3 protein is CASSPSNTGELFF. CDR3 DNA sequence: TGTGCCAGCAGCCCGTCAAACACCGGGGAGCTGTTTTTT. Filled out from reference TRBV7-6 and TRBJ2-2, the complete variable domain reads GAGVSQSPRYKVTKRGQDVALRCDPISGHVSLYWYRQALGQGPEFLTYFNYEAQQDKSGLPNDRFSAERPEGSISTLTIQRTEQRDSAMYRCASSPSNTGELFFGEGSRLTVL.

There are a few counts of this clonotype. The gene calls are TRBV9 and TRBJ2-2, with a possible D match to TRBD2 (5 bases). Germline CDR1 reads SGDLS; CDR2 reads YYNGEE. Trimming pared 6 bases from V and 7 bases from J, leaving 10 bases between. The CDR3 consists of 12 residues. The CDR3 DNA sequence: TGTGCCAGCATGGGAGTTAGCGGGGAGCTGTTTTTT. The encoded protein is CASMGVSGELFF.

V is TRBV30 and J is TRBJ2-7; no clear D. Trimming left V 8 bases short and J 2 bases short, with 7 bases between. CDR1 is GTSNPN, CDR2 SVGIG, per germline (reference sequence). The CDR3 is made up of 10 amino acids. For the CDR3, the DNA is TGTGCCCCCCTGACCTACGAGCAGTACTTC. This translates into CAPLTYEQYF. The full variable domain, with the rest looked up from reference TRBV30 and TRBJ2-7, is SQTIHQWPATLVQPVGSPLSLECTVEGTSNPNLYWYRQAAGRGLQLLFYSVGIGQISSEVPQNLSASRPQDRQFILSSKKLLLSDSGFYLCAPLTYEQYFGPGTRLTVT.

Many counts were recorded for this clonotype. This chain connects TRBV7-9 to TRBJ2-5; TRBD1 matches 12 bases. V lost 5 bases and J lost 4; bases outside the gene matches: 5. This CDR3 region has 15 residues. Germline V lookup: CDR1 SEHNR, CDR2 FQNEAQ (reference sequence). The CDR3 DNA reads TGTGCCAGCAGCCAGAAGGGACAGGGGGCAGAGACCCAGTACTTC. This translates into CASSQKGQGAETQYF.

V is TRBV19 and J is TRBJ1-2; weak D call: TRBD1 (5 bases). Germline V CDR1 and CDR2: LNHDA, SQIVND (reference sequence). This CDR3 is built from 13 residues. Trimming took 11 bases from V and 2 from J, leaving 15 bases between them. CDR3 residues: CAGSGGANYGYTF. The CDR3 DNA is TGTGCCGGCTCTGGGGGAGCCAACTATGGCTACACCTTC.

The CDR3 nucleotides are TGCAGCGTTGGGGCAGGCTACGAGCAGTACTTC. Protein product: CSVGAGYEQYF. This sequence joins TRBV29-1 and TRBJ2-7; D is undetermined. The CDR3 contains 11 residues. From germline, CDR1 is SQVTM and CDR2 ANQGSEA. The germline V and J ends were trimmed by 4 bases and 3 bases, with 7 bases remaining between them.

V is TRBV12-3 or TRBV12-4 and J is TRBJ1-5; 11 bases are a match to TRBD1. With 5 bases clipped from V and 1 base from J, the junction kept 16 bases outside the gene matches. The CDR3 runs 20 residues. CDR3 region: CASSPRTGGFGAESNQPQHF. The CDR3 nucleotides are TGTGCCAGCAGTCCCCGGACAGGGGGCTTTGGGGCAGAAAGCAATCAGCCCCAGCATTTT.

The rearrangement links TRBV27 to TRBJ2-5; 7 positions agree with TRBD1. The germline CDR1 and CDR2 sequences are MNHEY and SMNVEV (reference sequence). V dropped 2 bases and J dropped 5; count of bases not matched to a gene: 8. CDR3 length equals 15 residues. The CDR3 spells CASSLVKGAWETQYF. Here the CDR3 DNA reads TGTGCCAGCAGTTTAGTCAAGGGGGCCTGGGAGACCCAGTACTTC.

The chain joins TRBV11-2 to TRBJ2-1, with 15 nucleotides matching TRBD2. CDR1 and CDR2 from the germline V gene are SGHAT and FQNNGV. V dropped 5 bases and J dropped 4; count of bases not matched to a gene: 3. This CDR3 has 16 amino acids. The CDR3: CASSPGTSGRYNEQFF. The CDR3 DNA follows: TGTGCCAGCAGCCCGGGGACTAGCGGGAGGTACAATGAGCAGTTCTTC.

This clonotype was seen repeatedly, ten times or more. The V gene is TRBV5-1, the J gene TRBJ2-3, with 10 nucleotides matching TRBD2. The length of the CDR3 is 19 residues. The ends lost 3 bases at V and 3 bases at J; junction bases unmatched: 16. Germline CDR1 is SGHRS and CDR2 is YFSETQ. The CDR3 region has the DNA TGCGCCAGCAGCTCGTCTGAGGACGCTCCGGGACTAGCGACAGATACGCAGTATTTT. Its translation: CASSSSEDAPGLATDTQYF.

This clonotype was seen at least ten times. CDR3 bases: TGCGCCAGCAGCTTGTACAGGGGGAACCAAGAGACCCAGTACTTC. Amino acids: CASSLYRGNQETQYF. The chain combines TRBV5-1 with TRBJ2-5, with TRBD1 matching 8 bases. The trim removed 1 base at V and 0 bases at J, leaving 2 bases unmatched. The CDR3 runs 15 residues. Germline V gives CDR1 SGHRS, CDR2 YFSETQ. The full variable domain, with the rest looked up from reference TRBV5-1 and TRBJ2-5, is KAGVTQTPRYLIKTRGQQVTLSCSPISGHRSVSWYQQTPGQGLQFLFEYFSETQRNKGNFPGRFSGRQFSNSRSEMNVSTLELGDSALYLCASSLYRGNQETQYFGPGTRLLVL.

This clonotype was observed a few times. The chain has TRBV4-3 and TRBJ2-7; D might be TRBD1 or TRBD2, each matching 5 bases. The V end lost 4 bases, the J end lost 3 bases, and 13 bases lay between the germline ends. The CDR3 spans 14 residues. Germline V gene lookup returns CDR1 LGHNA and CDR2 YSLEER. Written as DNA, the CDR3 is TGCGCCAGCAGCCCTGGAAGGGGAGTCTACGAGCAGTACTTC. It encodes CASSPGRGVYEQYF.

This clonotype was seen ten or more times. CDR3 in amino acids: CASSLVSGSRDEQFF. CDR3 nucleotides: TGTGCCAGCAGTTTAGTAAGCGGGAGCCGGGATGAGCAGTTCTTC. The chain combines TRBV12-3 or TRBV12-4 with TRBJ2-1; 8 bases line up with TRBD2. V lost 1 base to trimming and J lost 8 bases; unmatched junction nucleotides: 7. The CDR3 has 15 residues.

This clonotype was seen repeatedly, ten times or more. The V call is TRBV12-3 or TRBV12-4, the J call TRBJ2-7, with 10 bases matching TRBD2. Losses at the gene ends were 6 bases for V and 5 bases for J; bases not matched to a gene: 4. The length of the CDR3 is 13 residues. CDR3 protein: CASRSGGAHEQYF. As DNA, the CDR3 is TGTGCCAGCAGGAGCGGGGGGGCCCACGAGCAGTACTTC.

In its sample, this clonotype was seen many times. The V gene is TRBV6-5, the J gene TRBJ2-2, with TRBD1 as a possible D gene (5 bases). Germline CDR1 MNHEY, CDR2 SVGAGI. V gave up 0 bases and J gave up 6 bases, with 17 bases separating them. The CDR3 is made up of 17 amino acids. The CDR3: CASSYSAGKEHPGELFF. As DNA, the CDR3 is TGTGCCAGCAGTTACTCCGCAGGGAAGGAGCACCCCGGGGAGCTGTTTTTT.